A selection of T cell receptor beta chains follows, all from one sample in a study of blood T cell repertoires in COVID-19. The data were produced by immunoSEQ multiplex PCR, yet TCRdb's version contains in-frame clones alone and is incomplete. Of 230,000 or so clones listed, about four fifths were seen once; the top ten hold around 7%. Sequences were obtained from peripheral blood. The receptors were sampled from a woman over 75 with COVID-19, enrolled during active disease. The conserved cysteine and the conserved F or W are not part of the CDR3 here.

V gene: TRBV21-1; J gene: TRBJ1-5; CDR3 protein: ASSSTPGQPQH
V gene: TRBV7-9; J gene: TRBJ2-3; CDR3 protein: ASRPRGGSGTDTQY
V gene: TRBV18; J gene: TRBJ2-1; CDR3 protein: ASSPVGLAGVNEQF
V gene: TRBV6-2/TRBV6-3; J gene: TRBJ1-2; CDR3 protein: ASSRLSGTGNGYT
V gene: TRBV6-5; J gene: TRBJ2-7; CDR3 protein: ASSSFYEQY
V gene: TRBV6-1; J gene: TRBJ2-5; CDR3 protein: ASSETSGSILETQY
V gene: TRBV2; J gene: TRBJ2-7; CDR3 protein: ASKTRLDSYEQY
V gene: TRBV19; J gene: TRBJ1-4; CDR3 protein: ASNRDDEKLF
V gene: TRBV30; J gene: TRBJ1-3; CDR3 protein: AWGRGNTIY
V gene: TRBV11-2; J gene: TRBJ1-2; CDR3 protein: ASSLGLKAGGAEGYT
V gene: TRBV6-2/TRBV6-3; J gene: TRBJ1-6; CDR3 protein: ASSYAAGTAYSPLH
V gene: TRBV25-1; J gene: TRBJ2-1; CDR3 protein: ATMQAGSYNEQF
V gene: TRBV6-5; J gene: TRBJ1-2; CDR3 protein: ASTTGSVGYT
V gene: TRBV4-3; J gene: TRBJ2-4; CDR3 protein: ASSQLPGNNIQY
V gene: TRBV5-1; J gene: TRBJ1-1; CDR3 protein: ASRGPRANTEAF
V gene: TRBV9; J gene: TRBJ1-2; CDR3 protein: ASSRSSDRGNGYT
V gene: TRBV28; J gene: TRBJ1-2; CDR3 protein: ASSLQRRGYGYT
V gene: TRBV9; J gene: TRBJ2-7; CDR3 protein: ASSPRDSSLTYEQY
V gene: TRBV30; J gene: TRBJ1-5; CDR3 protein: AWRGGTGRSSGQPQH
V gene: TRBV30; J gene: TRBJ1-2; CDR3 protein: AWSVQGLYGYT
V gene: TRBV30; J gene: TRBJ2-7; CDR3 protein: AWSVGGAAYEQY
V gene: TRBV11-1; J gene: TRBJ2-1; CDR3 protein: ASSFRVSVEQF
V gene: TRBV5-1; J gene: TRBJ2-3; CDR3 protein: ASGKDRGTDTQY
V gene: TRBV7-9; J gene: TRBJ2-2; CDR3 protein: ASSGQGGPPGELF